Listed below are T cell receptor beta chains from one sample, sequenced in a study of blood T cell repertoires in COVID-19. Data came from immunoSEQ multiplex PCR; TCRdb stores just in-frame clones and leaves some out. The sample shows 56,000 or so clones, 89% of them seen only once. Sequenced input: peripheral blood. All receptors derive from a woman aged 60-75 years with COVID-19, enrolled during active disease. Both conserved end residues are trimmed from each CDR3. Some rows have no size entry. The others give once, few or many, or a class for an expanded clone.

j_gene | abundance | v_gene | CDR3aa
TRBJ2-5 | few | TRBV11-2 | ASSPTVPETQY
TRBJ2-1 | once | TRBV5-6 | ASSLPGRDNEQF
TRBJ1-6 | NA | TRBV6-2/TRBV6-3 | ASSIRDRGPSPLH
TRBJ2-7 | NA | TRBV28 | ATPDRGPLYEQY
TRBJ2-5 | NA | TRBV7-9 | ASSLEGLETQY
TRBJ1-6 | NA | TRBV12-3/TRBV12-4 | ASGLQNSPLH
TRBJ2-1 | NA | TRBV5-1 | ASSLSLGGGSHNEQF
TRBJ1-1 | NA | TRBV28 | ASSKSPLKGRNEAF
TRBJ1-4 | NA | TRBV10-3 | AISELQLGTGGEKLF
TRBJ2-7 | NA | TRBV18 | ASSPLPGEEQY
TRBJ2-1 | NA | TRBV6-6 | ASSLITGSLYNEQF
TRBJ2-1 | NA | TRBV29-1 | SVDPGSSYNEQF
TRBJ1-3 | NA | TRBV28 | ASSGRDSLIGNTIY
TRBJ1-1 | NA | TRBV12-3/TRBV12-4 | ASIRQSHEAF
TRBJ2-1 | NA | TRBV18 | ASSPNQGAREQF
TRBJ2-7 | NA | TRBV5-6 | ASSLGSSYEQY
TRBJ1-1 | NA | TRBV6-6 | ASRKNLDSMNTEAF
TRBJ2-1 | NA | TRBV10-3 | AIGQTTDEQF
TRBJ1-3 | NA | TRBV5-4 | ASSDGQGGGNTIY
TRBJ2-3 | NA | TRBV2 | ASRGDSRTDTQY
TRBJ2-5 | NA | TRBV2 | ASWGIGQQETQY
TRBJ2-3 | NA | TRBV4-3 | ASSQDRSSTDTQY
TRBJ1-2 | few | TRBV27 | ASSPTRDRDGYT
TRBJ1-4 | NA | TRBV5-4 | ASSLGPGGDEKLF
TRBJ2-1 | NA | TRBV7-9 | ASRSGGLGNEQF
TRBJ1-5 | NA | TRBV6-2/TRBV6-3 | ASSGDIKLGQPQH
TRBJ1-1 | NA | TRBV7-9 | ASRGTGSFNTEAF
TRBJ1-5 | few | TRBV24-1 | ATSDYTSNQPQH
TRBJ2-6 | NA | TRBV11-2 | ASSLVLGTGGSGANVLT
TRBJ2-3 | NA | TRBV3-1/TRBV3-2 | ASSQNPGQGDTQY
TRBJ2-6 | NA | TRBV18 | ASSLWVGQSAGANVLT